These 14 T cell receptor beta chains share one sample of origin, sequenced in a study of T cell clonality in common variable immunodeficiency. Study conclusions and caveats: Fewer deletions and N-nucleotide insertions were reportedly seen in common variable immunodeficiency TCR beta sequences.

TCRdb's table, derived via immunoSEQ multiplex PCR, lists solely in-frame clones and lacks some. This sample shows 20,000 to 25,000 clones and no singletons; around 2% rests with the ten largest. Their antigen targets remain unknown. Input material: peripheral blood mononuclear cells. All receptors come from a human donor with common variable immunodeficiency.

This clone occurred many times. The CDR3 end is not reached by the read, which stops 3 residues before it; the germline J gene fills it in. The J gene is TRBJ2-1, the V gene TRBV7-2, with D perhaps TRBD1 (6 bases). This CDR3 contains 15 residues. Germline lookup yields CDR1 SGHTA and CDR2 FQGNSA. Trimming took off 5 bases at V and 7 bases at J, with 18 bases between the two ends. The part of the CDR3 DNA that was read is TGTGCCAGCAGCCCCCGAAGAGGGGGTGGAAATGAG. It yields the protein CASSPRRGGGNE. The entire CDR3 reads CASSPRRGGGNEQFF.

At least ten counts were recorded for this clone. Read sequence stops 3 residues before the CDR3 end, and the germline J gene provides the missing end. The chain combines TRBV20-1 with TRBJ2-3; 15 positions agree with TRBD2. Trimming removed 0 bases from V and 5 bases from J; junction bases left unmatched: 6. Germline CDR1 reads DFQATT; CDR2 reads SNEGSKA (reference sequence). The CDR3 is 17 residues long. CDR3 sequence: CSARDRTSGGGIDTQYF. CDR3 DNA, as far as it was read: TGCAGTGCTAGAGATAGGACTAGCGGGGGGGGGATAGATACG.

This clone showed up many times. The read ends 3 residues early relative to the CDR3; the germline J gene fills the gap. J is TRBJ2-1 and V is TRBV20-1, with 14 bases lining up with TRBD2. Per germline, CDR1 DFQATT and CDR2 SNEGSKA (reference sequence). The CDR3 covers 18 residues. Germline trimming cut 1 base from V and 4 bases from J; bases unmatched to any gene: 9. The CDR3 sequence is CSARVFGTSGGGYNEQFF. CDR3 DNA (partial): TGCAGTGCTAGAGTCTTTGGGACTAGCGGGGGTGGTTACAATGAG.

The table lists this clone with many counts. Read coverage stops 3 residues before the CDR3 terminus; the germline J gene supplies the remainder. The chain joins TRBV7-7 to TRBJ2-2, with D possibly TRBD2 on 7 matching bases. The germline gives CDR1 SSHAT, CDR2 FNYEAQ (reference sequence). V was shortened by 0 bases and J by 6 bases, with 8 bases between the two germline ends. The CDR3 consists of 14 residues. Partial CDR3 DNA: TGTGCCAGCAGCTTAGCGGGGGGGCCCGGGGAG. This gives the protein CASSLAGGPGE. The full CDR3 is CASSLAGGPGELFF.

This clone is categorized as medium-sized. The missing CDR3 end, 3 residues past where the read stops, is filled in from the germline J gene. The chain couples TRBV14 to TRBJ2-1; the match to TRBD2 covers 8 bases. The CDR3 length is 17 residues. V was clipped by 4 bases and J by 0 bases; unmatched bases: 8. The germline gives CDR1 SGHDN, CDR2 FVKESK. The DNA read from the CDR3 is TGTGCCAGCAGCCGCAGGCCACGGGGGGGCTCCTACAATGAG. Translation: CASSRRPRGGSYNE. The full-length CDR3 reads as CASSRRPRGGSYNEQFF.

This clone was counted at least ten times. Read coverage stops 3 residues before the CDR3 terminus; the germline J gene supplies the remainder. The chain is built from TRBV19 and TRBJ2-4, with a possible D match to TRBD1 (6 bases). This CDR3 region has 12 residues. Germline CDR1 LNHDA, CDR2 SQIVND (reference sequence). The covered CDR3 bases are TGTGCCAGTTCTTCCCCCCCAGGGGCT. It yields the protein CASSSPPGA. The entire CDR3 sequence reads CASSSPPGAQYF.

In this sample, this clone turned up many times. The read falls 3 residues short of the CDR3 end, and the missing part is taken from the germline J gene. This chain connects TRBV10-3 to TRBJ1-1; the D gene is possibly TRBD1 (6 bases). Germline CDR1 reads ENHRY; CDR2 reads SYGVKD. CDR3 length: 13 residues. V lost 6 bases to trimming and J lost 3 bases, with 11 bases between them. The part of the CDR3 DNA that was read is TGTGCCATCAGGGTATCAGGGGACACTGAA. Amino acid sequence: CAIRVSGDTE. The full CDR3 is CAIRVSGDTEAFF.

In its sample, this clone was seen many times. Its ends do not fully match the called genes, so a read error is possible. The CDR3 goes on 3 residues after the read ends, and that part is filled in from the germline J gene. The V and J genes are TRBV4-2 and TRBJ2-4; D is tentatively TRBD1 or TRBD2 (5 bases each). Germline V lookup: CDR1 LGHNA, CDR2 YNFKEQ. This CDR3 comprises 17 residues. This CDR3 is CASSQYPEVGARGVQYF. CDR3 DNA, as far as it was read: TGCGCCAGCAGCCAATACCCAGAGGTAGGGGCGAGAGGGGTT.

This clone was counted ten times or more. The read stops 3 residues short of the end of the CDR3; the missing end is completed from the germline J gene. V is TRBV6-1 and J is TRBJ1-4; 7 bases agree with TRBD1. V dropped 4 bases and J dropped 8; count of bases not matched to a gene: 10. The germline V gene has CDR1 MNHNS and CDR2 SASEGT. The CDR3 loop spans 15 amino acids. The covered CDR3 bases are TGTGCCAGCAGTGTGATGAGGGGGCAGGGAGAAAAA. This codes for CASSVMRGQGEK. The whole CDR3 reads CASSVMRGQGEKLFF.

This clone was found many times. Read data end 3 residues before the CDR3 end; the end is taken from the germline J gene. The chain recombines TRBV29-1 with TRBJ2-1; no definite D call. Trimming removed 4 bases at V and 4 bases at J, with 11 bases between. Germline V CDR1 and CDR2: SQVTM, ANQGSEA. The CDR3 contains 13 residues. The sequenced CDR3 bases are TGCAGCGTTGGCGCGACACCTTACAATGAG. Translated, it gives CSVGATPYNE. The whole CDR3 reads CSVGATPYNEQFF.

Ten or more counts support this clone. Read coverage stops 3 residues before the CDR3 terminus; the germline J gene supplies the remainder. This sequence joins TRBV5-1 and TRBJ2-2, with D uncertain. This CDR3 spans 14 amino acids. V lost 0 bases and J 1 base, leaving 4 bases between the germline ends. Per the germline V gene, CDR1 is SGHRS and CDR2 is YFSETQ. CDR3 DNA (partial): TGCGCCAGCAGCTTGGGAGGGAACACCGGGGAG. The encoded protein is CASSLGGNTGE. The whole CDR3 protein is CASSLGGNTGELFF.

This clone was found many times. The read falls 3 residues short of the CDR3 end, and the missing part is taken from the germline J gene. V is TRBV11-2 and J is TRBJ2-1; TRBD2 agrees at 10 bases. CDR1 is SGHAT and CDR2 is FQNNGV in the germline V gene. The CDR3 consists of 14 residues. Losses at the gene ends were 5 bases for V and 8 bases for J; bases not matched to a gene: 6. CDR3 sequence reads: CASSLGLAVDEQFF. CDR3 DNA, as far as it was read: TGTGCCAGCAGCCTCGGACTAGCGGTCGATGAG.

This clone is medium-sized in the sample. The read ends 3 residues before the CDR3 terminus; that terminus is restored from the germline J gene. The genes are TRBV5-6 and TRBJ1-2; tentatively, D is TRBD1 (6 bases). The germline V and J ends were trimmed by 0 bases and 5 bases, with 11 bases remaining between them. CDR3 length: 14 amino acids. CDR1 is SGHDT, CDR2 YYEEEE, per germline. The CDR3 bases that were read are TGTGCCAGCAGCTTGGTTCAGGGGCGGTATGGC. This sequence encodes CASSLVQGRYG. In full, the CDR3 is CASSLVQGRYGYTF. The whole variable domain, filled in from reference TRBV5-6 and TRBJ1-2, reads DAGVTQSPTHLIKTRGQQVTLRCSPKSGHDTVSWYQQALGQGPQFIFQYYEEEERQRGNFPDRFSGHQFPNYSSELNVNALLLGDSALYLCASSLVQGRYGYTFGSGTRLTVV.

This clone was counted ten times or more. The CDR3 extends 3 residues past the end of the read, so its final part is completed from the germline J gene. J is TRBJ1-5 and V is TRBV7-2; D is ambiguous. Germline-derived CDR1 and CDR2 are SGHTA and FQGNSA. This CDR3 region has 13 residues. CDR3 protein: CASSLVLAEPQHF. Partial CDR3 DNA: TGTGCCAGCAGCTTAGTACTAGCGGAACCC.